These 4 T cell receptor beta chains were sequenced from one sample in a study of sequential checkpoint blockade in melanoma. Treatment indicated: randomized to nivolumab then ipilimumab (arm A) or the reverse (arm B). Libraries were prepared by immunoSEQ multiplex PCR; TCRdb keeps only in-frame clonotypes and omits some of them. This sample yields 5,000 or so clones, of which more than 20% are seen a single time; about 8.1% belongs to the top ten. The sequencing here drew on tumor tissue (inferred from file names), taken from a patient given nivolumab and ipilimumab in sequence. Every receptor here comes from a human donor with melanoma.

This chain connects TRBV6-8 to TRBJ2-6; no reliable D call. Germline CDR1 reads MNHGY; CDR2 reads SAAAGT. This CDR3 contains 14 residues. Trimming stripped 1 base from V and 3 bases from J, with 4 bases between. DNA of the CDR3: TGTGCCAGCAGTTACTTAGGTGGGGCCAACGTCCTGACTTTC. Its protein product is CASSYLGGANVLTF.

This chain connects TRBV19 to TRBJ1-2; TRBD1 might be the D (6 bases). Germline CDR1 LNHDA, CDR2 SQIVND (reference sequence). This CDR3 has 16 residues. Trimming removed 3 bases from V and 4 bases from J, with 18 bases in between. For the CDR3, the DNA is TGTGCCAGTAGTATGTGGTCCGGGGACAACTCCTATGGCTACACCTTC. This sequence encodes CASSMWSGDNSYGYTF.

The chain joins TRBV19 to TRBJ2-7, with D perhaps TRBD1 (5 bases). CDR3 size: 14 residues. V was cut by 5 bases and J by 4 bases, with 15 bases left in between. Germline values: CDR1 LNHDA, CDR2 SQIVND (reference sequence). The CDR3 DNA is TGTGCCAGTAGTTTGTTGCCAGGGCGGTACGAGCAGTACTTC. It codes for CASSLLPGRYEQYF.

This clone was detected many times. The rearrangement links TRBV4-1 to TRBJ2-1; 8 nucleotides match TRBD1. This CDR3 contains 14 residues. V was pared by 1 base and J by 8 bases, with 4 bases of the junction left unmatched. Germline CDR1 MGHRA, CDR2 YSYEKL. The DNA for the CDR3 is TGCGCCAGCAGCCAAGGACAGGGGATCGATGAGCAGTTCTTC. Residues: CASSQGQGIDEQFF.